This T cell receptor (beta chain) was found in a study of post-analysis software for immune sequencing data. At the level of the study: Included among the disease courses, which were recorded for the cohort, were relapsing-remitting, secondary progressive and progressive-relapsing multiple sclerosis. General study results and limits: Normalized Chao1 diversity was significantly lower in multiple sclerosis patients than in controls. Samples from a shared batch, those prepared together, strongly co-clustered by F measure. In patients, about 5 TRBV segments were more frequent than in controls, with TRBV5-6, TRBV5-1 and TRBV20-1 among them.

This clonotype was recorded a few times. What it binds is unknown. The V gene lost 1 base and the J gene lost 2 bases, with 13 bases spanning the gap. The CDR3 sequence is 16 residues long. Looked up from germline, CDR1 is SGHTA and CDR2 is FQGNSA. TCR beta cDNA libraries had unique molecular identifiers. TCRdb re-derived calls from the PCR reads in MiXCR, one entry per CDR3 protein. The sample lists a few hundred thousand distinct CDR3 sequences, under 40% occurring once. Specimen: blood. V and J are TRBV7-2 and TRBJ2-3; no reliable D call. The source is a girl under 18 with multiple sclerosis. CDR3 sequence reads: CASSLEMWGTTDTQYF. The CDR3, as DNA: TGTGCCAGCAGCTTAGAGATGTGGGGTACCACAGATACGCAGTATTTT.